Presented here are 13 T cell receptor beta chains from one specimen sequenced in a study of cytomegalovirus exposure and HLA in healthy donors (dated by TCRdb to about 2017). The library relied on the immunoSEQ multiplex PCR assay. TCRdb holds this immuneACCESS table with in-frame rearrangements only. Some clones are missing; in checked studies, unresolved V genes explain under half, and the rest has no known cause. The sample data list roughly 260,000 clones, and 87% of these were observed just once. Less than 3% of the sample goes to the ten largest clones. Sequencing was done on a sample of PBMCs. Every receptor here comes from a man aged 18 to 30 in good health and CMV-seronegative.

The chain employs TRBV28 and TRBJ2-7, with D unclear. Germline loops: CDR1 MDHEN, CDR2 SYDVKM. The V end was cut by 2 bases, the J end by 4 bases, with 6 bases between. The length of the CDR3 is 12 residues. Here the CDR3 reads CASSLTSYEQYF. In DNA form, the CDR3 reads TGTGCCAGCAGTTTAACGAGTTACGAGCAGTACTTC. Full variable domain (outside the CDR3, taken from reference TRBV28 and TRBJ2-7): DVKVTQSSRYLVKRTGEKVFLECVQDMDHENMFWYRQDPGLGLRLIYFSYDVKMKEKGDIPEGYSVSREKKERFSLILESASTNQTSMYLCASSLTSYEQYFGPGTRLTVT.

In its sample, this clone was seen a few times. The rearrangement uses TRBV11-2 and TRBJ1-3; TRBD1 matches 8 bases. Trimming cost V 1 base and J 4 bases; bases outside gene matches: 15. CDR1 and CDR2 from the germline V gene are SGHAT and FQNNGV. The CDR3 sequence is 19 residues long. Written as DNA, the CDR3 is TGTGCCAGCAGCTTAGGTTACGTCTTAGCCGGGACAGGAGGAAACACCATATATTTT. Translation: CASSLGYVLAGTGGNTIYF.

This clone was observed once. The genes are TRBV19 and TRBJ2-1; a weak D match, TRBD1 (5 bases). Trimming removed 3 bases at V and 1 base at J, with 10 bases between. In germline, CDR1 is LNHDA, CDR2 SQIVND (reference sequence). This CDR3 contains 15 residues. The CDR3 spells CASSIEQGSYNEQFF. The CDR3 bases are TGTGCCAGTAGTATCGAGCAGGGTTCCTACAATGAGCAGTTCTTC.

This clone was seen more than once but under ten times. This chain joins TRBV4-1 and TRBJ2-3; TRBD2 agrees at 12 bases. The CDR3 sequence is 17 residues long. Per germline, CDR1 MGHRA and CDR2 YSYEKL. Trimming at V came to 5 bases and at J to 4 bases, leaving 10 bases not matched to a gene. The CDR3 DNA sequence: TGCGCCAGCAGCTCTACCTGGACTAGCGGGGAGGCAGATACGCAGTATTTT. It codes for CASSSTWTSGEADTQYF.

The rearrangement joins TRBV18 to TRBJ2-1, with TRBD1 matching over 9 bases. This CDR3 region has 13 residues. V gave up 6 bases and J gave up 7 bases; unmatched junction bases: 4. Germline CDR1 KGHSH, CDR2 LQKENI. The CDR3 DNA reads as TGTGCCAGCTCCGGGACAGGGCTAAATGAGCAGTTCTTC. Translation: CASSGTGLNEQFF. The full variable domain, rest sourced from reference TRBV18 and TRBJ2-1, is NAGVMQNPRHLVRRRGQEARLRCSPMKGHSHVYWYRQLPEEGLKFMVYLQKENIIDESGMPKERFSAEFPKEGPSILRIQQVVRGDSAAYFCASSGTGLNEQFFGPGTRLTVL.

The chain couples TRBV9 to TRBJ2-2, with D maybe TRBD2 (5 bases). Germline loops: CDR1 SGDLS, CDR2 YYNGEE. The CDR3 loop spans 13 amino acids. V lost 4 bases and J lost 7, with 11 bases in between. The DNA of the CDR3 is TGTGCCAGCAGCCCCTGGGCGGGCGGGGAGCTGTTTTTT. Amino acid sequence: CASSPWAGGELFF. The full variable domain, its missing parts supplied by reference TRBV9 and TRBJ2-2, is DSGVTQTPKHLITATGQRVTLRCSPRSGDLSVYWYQQSLDQGLQFLIQYYNGEERAKGNILERFSAQQFPDLHSELNLSSLELGDSALYFCASSPWAGGELFFGEGSRLTVL.

The chain uses TRBV10-3 and TRBJ1-1; D perhaps matches TRBD1 (5 bases). The CDR3 is 14 amino acids. V was clipped by 7 bases and J by 5 bases, with 17 bases between them. From germline, CDR1 is ENHRY and CDR2 SYGVKD. CDR3 in amino acids: CAITEQVGGTEAFF. The CDR3 region has the DNA TGTGCCATCACTGAACAGGTTGGTGGTACTGAAGCTTTCTTT.

The rearrangement joins TRBV14 to TRBJ2-3, with 8 bases fitting TRBD2. Germline lookup yields CDR1 SGHDN and CDR2 FVKESK. V lost 8 bases, J lost 6 bases, and 7 bases stayed unmatched. The length of the CDR3 is 13 residues. The CDR3 DNA follows: TGTGCCAGCGCTGGGATAGCGGGGGATACGCAGTATTTT. Its protein is CASAGIAGDTQYF.

The count of this clone is one. The V and J genes are TRBV4-1 and TRBJ2-5; 13 bases map to TRBD2. V dropped 4 bases and J dropped 5; count of bases not matched to a gene: 7. The germline CDR1 and CDR2 sequences are MGHRA and YSYEKL. This CDR3 is built from 16 residues. DNA for the CDR3: TGCGCCAGCAGCCCACAGGGGACTAGCGGGGAGGAGACCCAGTACTTC. Its protein product is CASSPQGTSGEETQYF.

This clone was seen a single time. The V gene is TRBV7-9, the J gene TRBJ1-5, with a possible D match to TRBD1 (6 bases). The germline V and J ends were trimmed by 1 base and 7 bases, with 11 bases remaining between them. This CDR3 comprises 14 residues. CDR1 is SEHNR, CDR2 FQNEAQ, per germline (reference sequence). The CDR3, as DNA: TGTGCCAGCAGCTTAGATGCAGGGGACCAGCCCCAGCATTTT. Amino acid sequence: CASSLDAGDQPQHF. Full variable domain (outside the CDR3, taken from reference TRBV7-9 and TRBJ1-5): DTGVSQNPRHKITKRGQNVTFRCDPISEHNRLYWYRQTLGQGPEFLTYFQNEAQLEKSRLLSDRFSAERPKGSFSTLEIQRTEQGDSAMYLCASSLDAGDQPQHFGDGTRLSIL.

The gene calls are TRBV4-1 and TRBJ2-7; TRBD2 matches at 8 bases. The germline V gene encodes CDR1 MGHRA and CDR2 YSYEKL. This CDR3 comprises 14 residues. The trim removed 4 bases at V and 3 bases at J, leaving 5 bases unmatched. The CDR3 nucleotides read TGCGCCAGCAGCCCCGGGGGGGCAGGCTACGAGCAGTACTTC. This encodes CASSPGGAGYEQYF.

The chain has TRBV27 and TRBJ2-5; 8 bases agree with TRBD2. The length of the CDR3 is 18 residues. V was pared by 6 bases and J by 0 bases, with 15 bases of the junction left unmatched. Looked up from germline, CDR1 is MNHEY and CDR2 is SMNVEV (reference sequence). The CDR3 DNA sequence: TGTGCCAGCAGCCCCCACCTGACTAGCGCTTCGTACCAAGAGACCCAGTACTTC. Amino acid sequence: CASSPHLTSASYQETQYF.

The chain combines TRBV28 with TRBJ2-3; D possibly corresponds to TRBD2 (6 bases). V was pared by 2 bases and J by 2 bases, with 26 bases between. CDR3 length: 20 amino acids. Looked up from germline, CDR1 is MDHEN and CDR2 is SYDVKM. The CDR3 DNA sequence: TGTGCCAGCAGTTTAATTCGGGTGTTTGGGGGGACCCCCCCCACAGATACGCAGTATTTT. Translation: CASSLIRVFGGTPPTDTQYF.